This T cell receptor beta chain comes out of a study of blood T cell repertoires in COVID-19. Clones were read by immunoSEQ multiplex PCR, and TCRdb kept only the in-frame ones, dropping some. The sample holds tens of thousands of clones; about 82% are singletons and the top ten take roughly 7%. CDR3 size: 17 residues. The germline gives CDR1 LGHNT, CDR2 FRNRAP. V lost 2 bases and J lost 5; bases outside the gene matches: 13. Input material: peripheral blood. V is TRBV12-5 and J is TRBJ2-5; 8 nucleotides agree with TRBD2. The receptor was isolated from a man between 50 and 59 years old with active COVID-19. The CDR3 is CASGLPGWREAGETQYF. CDR3 sequence (DNA): TGTGCTAGTGGTTTGCCCGGCTGGCGGGAGGCCGGTGAGACCCAGTACTTC. The full variable domain, completed using reference TRBV12-5 and TRBJ2-5, is DARVTQTPRHKVTEMGQEVTMRCQPILGHNTVFWYRQTMMQGLELLAYFRNRAPLDDSGMPKDRFSAEMPDATLATLKIQPSEPRDSAVYFCASGLPGWREAGETQYFGPGTRLLVL.